These 6 T cell receptor beta chains came from one sample sequenced in a study of identical twins. TCRdb re-called the 5' RACE reads through MiXCR, storing one row per CDR3 protein. The sample lists 600,000 to 700,000 distinct CDR3 sequences, less than 25% occurring once. A further study also used this sample, focusing on T cells expressing NK-cell markers.

Sample: PBMCs. These receptors were obtained from a woman aged 18 to 35 in good health.

Written as DNA, the CDR3 is TGCGCCAGCAGCTTGGTACAGACAAGCACAGATACGCAGTATTTT. It translates to CASSLVQTSTDTQYF. The chain carries TRBV5-1 and TRBJ2-3; no reliable D call. This CDR3 has 15 residues. From germline, CDR1 is SGHRS and CDR2 YFSETQ. Trimming removed 0 bases from V and 0 bases from J, with 8 bases in between.

The rearrangement links TRBV7-9 to TRBJ2-1; D gene uncertain. The germline V gene has CDR1 SEHNR and CDR2 FQNEAQ (reference sequence). Trimming took off 5 bases at V and 2 bases at J, with 13 bases between the two ends. The CDR3 covers 15 residues. This chain's CDR3 is CASSPSGRPYNEQFF. CDR3 DNA: TGTGCCAGCAGCCCCAGTGGGCGTCCCTACAATGAGCAGTTCTTC.

Many counts were recorded for this clonotype. The V and J genes are TRBV20-1 and TRBJ2-7; TRBD2 matches at 7 bases. This CDR3 region has 17 residues. Germline V CDR1 and CDR2: DFQATT, SNEGSKA (reference sequence). V lost 5 bases, J lost 0 bases, and 16 bases stayed unmatched. The CDR3 loop reads CSAPGAGLALSSYEQYF. The CDR3 DNA sequence: TGCAGTGCTCCCGGAGCGGGGCTAGCGCTTAGCTCCTACGAGCAGTACTTC.

The table lists this clonotype with a few counts. The chain carries TRBV7-9 and TRBJ1-4; D might be TRBD1 (6 bases). This CDR3 is 15 amino acids long. The germline gives CDR1 SEHNR, CDR2 FQNEAQ (reference sequence). With 0 bases removed from V and 4 bases from J, the gap between germline ends came to 9 bases. The CDR3 bases are TGTGCCAGCAGCTTAGCGGGGGACATTAATGAAAAACTGTTTTTT. This translates into CASSLAGDINEKLFF.

The genes are TRBV12-3 or TRBV12-4 and TRBJ2-6; D is undetermined. This CDR3 is 16 amino acids long. V was clipped by 2 bases and J by 2 bases, with 10 bases between them. The chain's CDR3 is CASSLRILTGANVLTF. CDR3 bases: TGTGCCAGCAGTTTAAGGATCCTGACTGGGGCCAACGTCCTGACTTTC.

This chain links TRBV10-3 with TRBJ2-4; the match to TRBD1 covers 10 bases. Germline lookup yields CDR1 ENHRY and CDR2 SYGVKD. The length of the CDR3 is 20 residues. Germline trimming cut 5 bases from V and 0 bases from J; bases unmatched to any gene: 16. The CDR3 reads CAISRGVGQGSPLAKNIQYF. CDR3 coding DNA: TGTGCCATCAGTCGGGGTGTGGGACAGGGGTCCCCCTTAGCCAAAAACATTCAGTACTTC.